This TCR beta chain was obtained from a study of blood T cell repertoires in COVID-19 (TCRdb year 2020). Study-wide context: Samples covering the acute and convalescent phases of COVID-19 were provided by collaborators in the United States, Italy and Spain. The material from the prospective study consisted of cDNA or gDNA derived from T cells, B-cell-depleted T cells, or PBMCs. The dataset comprised deeply sampled blood TCRbeta repertoires from subjects exposed to, actively infected with, or recovered from COVID-19. The repertoires were released in a freely available public database intended as a resource for research on the immune response to SARS-CoV-2. Samples were obtained from the ongoing ImmuneRACE study (first 160 participants) and from over 1,000 subjects provided by 6 global collaborators. Nearly every sample came with metadata listing a de-identified subject ID, COVID-19 status, age in years and sex. Where available, HLA class I and class II types were obtained from metadata supplied by the sample provider rather than from assay-based typing.

The CDR3 runs 13 amino acids, cysteine and phenylalanine included. CDR3 DNA is the only sequence kept; it has 39 bases, read in frame from the first base. The junction shows trimming of 6 bases on V and 4 bases on J, and the gene matches do not reach 3 bases of it. For CDR1 and CDR2, the germline V gene lists SNHLY and FYNNEI. Collaborating institutions collected whole blood in K2EDTA tubes following their own protocols. Collaborator samples were shipped for TCRbeta analysis as frozen whole blood, isolated PBMCs, or DNA extracted from either sample type. TCRbeta CDR3 regions were amplified from genomic DNA using the immunoSEQ Assay, a bias-controlled multiplex PCR. The paper's data handling went like this. The number of nucleated cells in each sample was estimated by amplification of reference gene primers within the assay. Sequence reads were collapsed and filtered to measure the absolute abundance of every unique TCRbeta CDR3 rearrangement. Productive Simpson clonality was computed per sample as the square root of Simpson's diversity index over productive rearrangements. TCRdb took this table from immuneACCESS and kept in-frame rearrangements with V and J called. Such tables lack part of the clones; where checked against another copy, unresolved V genes explain under half of the gap, and the rest is unexplained. For V, J and clone size, that table is used; D and trimming come from the DNA. The sample data list roughly 200,000 clones, and around 80% of these were observed just once. The ten largest make up 20% of the sample.

Regarding this clone: Its antigen is currently not known. The record has no base qualities; no much larger clone is one base away.

General findings and caveats noted by the study authors: How much clinical and demographic metadata was included differed by source and by participant, and the metadata was provided uncurated.

The TCR sequence derives from a human donor in a cohort sampled during active COVID-19. The source material was peripheral blood. This sequence uses TRBV2 and TRBJ1-2; 9 middle bases align to TRBD1. This receptor has the CDR3 CASSGQGSYGYTF. In nucleotide form, the sequence is TGTGCCAGCAGCGGACAGGGGAGCTATGGCTACACCTTC.